This TCR beta chain was found in a study of CD8 T cells in ankylosing spondylitis. Study conclusions and caveats: The disease-linked clones had a CD8+ phenotype and low blood frequencies. What appeared characteristic of ankylosing spondylitis blood was a TCR beta motif of about eight highly homologous variants. From matched ankylosing spondylitis synovial fluid, disease-linked clones were reportedly recovered at significantly enriched levels.

On this clonotype: Its antigen remains unidentified.

In making TCR beta libraries, quantitative 5'-RACE with molecular barcodes was used. TCRdb analysed the 5' RACE reads with MiXCR anew, one entry per CDR3 protein. This sample has 750,000 to 850,000 distinct CDR3 sequences, with about an eighth found just once. This CDR3 is 12 amino acids long. V was clipped by 5 bases and J by 7 bases, with 11 bases between them. Germline V CDR1 and CDR2: SEHNR, FQNEAQ (reference sequence). The sequenced material came from blood, either unsorted or a sorted T cell fraction (not recorded which). The chain uses TRBV7-9 and TRBJ1-1, with D unclear. The sequence derives from a male donor with ankylosing spondylitis. The CDR3 nucleotides read TGTGCCAGCAGCCCCATAGGCTATGAAGCTTTCTTT. As protein: CASSPIGYEAFF.